This T cell receptor beta chain was profiled in a study of response to subunit inactivated influenza vaccine. Regarding this clonotype: Its target is unknown.

Per the germline V gene, CDR1 is SGHRS and CDR2 is YFSETQ. The CDR3 runs 14 residues. Trimming left V 7 bases short and J 2 bases short, with 15 bases between. Findings and limits, study-wide: The authors offered the suggestion that each seasonal influenza vaccination recruits few new T cells.

TCRdb called the RT-PCR reads again in MiXCR, with one record for every CDR3 protein. The profile shows hundreds of thousands of distinct CDR3 sequences, 14% of them singletons. This material consisted of PBMCs from blood, taken around two weeks before vaccination. J is TRBJ2-5 and V is TRBV5-1, with D possibly called TRBD1 or TRBD2 (5 bases each). This TCR was recovered from a man in his fifties who received an inactivated influenza vaccine. The CDR3 DNA follows: TGCGCCAGCGGACAAAATGGGGGACAAGAGACCCAGTACTTC. It yields the protein CASGQNGGQETQYF.